These T cell receptor beta chains were read from a single sample in a study of T cell repertoires in cytomegalovirus infection. MiXCR was run by TCRdb on the reads, yielding one entry per CDR3 protein. This sample carries just under 300,000 distinct CDR3 sequences, roughly 9.3% of them seen once, and the ten largest clones take approximately 2.3%. The material sequenced was PBMCs. These receptors were obtained from a human donor in good health (CMV status not recorded). Some clones in this sample may be carry-over from other donors' samples. Both conserved end residues are part of each CDR3. The D gene is left open where the match is weak. Clone size is shown for a subset of rows, as once, few, many or a class of expanded clone.

clone size	V gene	D gene	J gene	CDR3 DNA	CDR3 protein
many	TRBV5-6	TRBD2	TRBJ2-3	TGTGCCAGCAGCCCGAACGACGGGGGGACAGATACGCAGTATTTT	CASSPNDGGTDTQYF
many	TRBV7-9	TRBD1	TRBJ2-5	TGTGCCAGCAGCCCTGAGACAGGGTCCCCCGTGACCCAGTACTTC	CASSPETGSPVTQYF
few	TRBV28	NA	TRBJ1-5	TGTGCCAGCACGGCAGGGGATTTTCAGCCCCAGCATTTT	CASTAGDFQPQHF
many	TRBV4-3	NA	TRBJ1-1	TGCGCCAGCAGCCAAGTCTCTTCTGGCACTGAAGCTTTCTTT	CASSQVSSGTEAFF
many	TRBV20-1	TRBD2	TRBJ2-7	TGCAGTGCTAGAGAGAAAACCCGGACTAGCGGTCCCTACGAGCAGTACTTC	CSAREKTRTSGPYEQYF
many	TRBV7-9	TRBD1	TRBJ2-3	TGTGCCAGCAGTAGGACAGGGTCTACAGATACGCAGTATTTT	CASSRTGSTDTQYF
NA	TRBV29-1	NA	TRBJ1-2	TGCAGCGTTGATGGTATGACAGGAACGTTAGGCTACACCTTC	CSVDGMTGTLGYTF
many	TRBV29-1	NA	TRBJ1-1	TGCAGCGTCGCGGGGACAATGAACACTGAAGCTTTCTTT	CSVAGTMNTEAFF
many	TRBV28	TRBD1	TRBJ2-3	TGTGCCAGCAGTTTGTCAGGGGGCGTGAGCACAGATACGCAGTATTTT	CASSLSGGVSTDTQYF
few	TRBV29-1	NA	TRBJ1-3	TGCAGCGTTGAAGATCAACGGGACTCTGGAAACACCATATATTTT	CSVEDQRDSGNTIYF
many	TRBV6-1	NA	TRBJ1-6	TGTGCCAGCAGCGAAGCCAGGGGCGGCTTCTATAATTCACCCCTCCACTTT	CASSEARGGFYNSPLHF
few	TRBV9	TRBD2	TRBJ2-1	TGTGCCAGCAGCGTAGGGGGTAGCGGGGGGGCCTATGAGCAGTTCTTC	CASSVGGSGGAYEQFF
many	TRBV7-2	NA	TRBJ1-2	TGTGCCAGCAGCTTAAGCCCCGGGGCCCCCTATGGCTACACCTTC	CASSLSPGAPYGYTF
many	TRBV7-2	TRBD1	TRBJ1-3	TGTGCCAGCAGCTCCCAACAGGGGAACACCATATATTTT	CASSSQQGNTIYF
many	TRBV7-9	TRBD1	TRBJ1-4	TGTGCCAGCAGCTTCGGGACAGGGCGGAATGAAAAACTGTTTTTT	CASSFGTGRNEKLFF
NA	TRBV6-5	TRBD1	TRBJ2-3	TGTGCCAGCAGTTTAGGGACAGTCGCTAGCACAGATACGCAGTATTTT	CASSLGTVASTDTQYF
many	TRBV29-1	TRBD2	TRBJ2-1	TGCAGCGTTGAGGGACTAGCATCCTCAATTTACAATGAGCAGTTCTTC	CSVEGLASSIYNEQFF
few	TRBV6-6	TRBD1	TRBJ1-5	TGTGCCAGCAGGGACGTGGGACAGGGGGCTCAGCCCCAGCATTTT	CASRDVGQGAQPQHF
many	TRBV5-6	NA	TRBJ2-3	TGTGCCAGCAGCTCCAGAGCTAGCACAGATACGCAGTATTTT	CASSSRASTDTQYF
NA	TRBV9	NA	TRBJ2-3	TGTGCCAGCACCCGTCGGGGTGTGCGAGACGATACGCAGTATTTT	CASTRRGVRDDTQYF
many	TRBV7-3	NA	TRBJ2-1	TGTGCCAGCAGCTTTCTAGGGGGCAATGAGCAGTTCTTC	CASSFLGGNEQFF
many	TRBV7-9	NA	TRBJ1-1	TGTGCCAGCAGTTCCGGGACTGATGGGGGCACTGAAGCTTTCTTT	CASSSGTDGGTEAFF
many	TRBV19	NA	TRBJ2-2	TGTGCCAGTAGTATGCGCGGGACCGGGGAGCTGTTTTTT	CASSMRGTGELFF